These T cell receptor beta chains were read from a single sample in a study of CD8 T cells in ankylosing spondylitis. TCRdb processed the 5' RACE reads anew with MiXCR; each CDR3 protein has one entry. The data show roughly 150,000 distinct CDR3 sequences, about 7.3% seen once. Material: blood, either unsorted or a sorted T cell fraction (not recorded which). These receptors were obtained from a female donor with ankylosing spondylitis or in good health (not recorded which). Both conserved end residues are part of each CDR3. The order of the fields is D gene, J gene, clone size, V gene, CDR3 DNA, CDR3 protein. D genes are given only for firm matches. Clone size is given for some rows only: seen once, a few or many times, or a class if the clone is expanded.

D gene: TRBD2
J gene: TRBJ2-1
clone size: many
V gene: TRBV28
CDR3 DNA: TGTGCCAGCAGTTATCGGACTAGCGGGGGGTGGGACAATGAGCAGTTCTTC
CDR3 protein: CASSYRTSGGWDNEQFF

D gene: TRBD1
J gene: TRBJ2-2
clone size: few
V gene: TRBV15
CDR3 DNA: TGTGCCACCAGCAGAGATCAGGGGGCCGGGGAGCTGTTTTTT
CDR3 protein: CATSRDQGAGELFF

D gene: .
J gene: TRBJ2-1
clone size: .
V gene: TRBV12-3/TRBV12-4
CDR3 DNA: TGTGCCAGCAGTTTACGCGGGGGCGAATTCTTC
CDR3 protein: CASSLRGGEFF

D gene: .
J gene: TRBJ1-5
clone size: many
V gene: TRBV6-5
CDR3 DNA: TGTGCCAGCAGTTACTCTCCGGACGGCAATCAGCCCCAGCATTTT
CDR3 protein: CASSYSPDGNQPQHF

D gene: .
J gene: TRBJ1-4
clone size: many
V gene: TRBV7-9
CDR3 DNA: TGTGCCATCTTTGCAACTAATGAAAAACTGTTTTTT
CDR3 protein: CAIFATNEKLFF

D gene: .
J gene: TRBJ1-1
clone size: once
V gene: TRBV4-2
CDR3 DNA: TGTGCCAGCAGCCAAGATCTCGGGTTCAGGGGTGGCACTGAAGCTTTCTTT
CDR3 protein: CASSQDLGFRGGTEAFF

D gene: .
J gene: TRBJ2-3
clone size: .
V gene: TRBV7-2
CDR3 DNA: TGTGCCAGCAGCTTAGACGGGTACGGCACAGATACGCAGTATTTT
CDR3 protein: CASSLDGYGTDTQYF

D gene: .
J gene: TRBJ2-7
clone size: many
V gene: TRBV18
CDR3 DNA: TGTGCCAGCTCACCGAATGGGTACTACGAGCAGTACTTC
CDR3 protein: CASSPNGYYEQYF

D gene: .
J gene: TRBJ1-1
clone size: many
V gene: TRBV29-1
CDR3 DNA: TGCAGCGTGGACGTGGGGGGCACTGAAGCTTTCTTT
CDR3 protein: CSVDVGGTEAFF

D gene: .
J gene: TRBJ1-2
clone size: many
V gene: TRBV12-3/TRBV12-4
CDR3 DNA: TGTGCCAGCAGTCCGCGGGACCGGGTGGTGCATGGCTACACCTTC
CDR3 protein: CASSPRDRVVHGYTF

D gene: .
J gene: TRBJ1-1
clone size: few
V gene: TRBV5-1
CDR3 DNA: TGCGCCAGCCATATCAATTGGGGCACTGAAGCTTTCTTT
CDR3 protein: CASHINWGTEAFF

D gene: .
J gene: TRBJ1-4
clone size: many
V gene: TRBV7-2
CDR3 DNA: TGTGCCAGCAGCTCAGGAGGACAGAAAAATGAAAAACTGTTTTTT
CDR3 protein: CASSSGGQKNEKLFF

D gene: TRBD1
J gene: TRBJ2-1
clone size: many
V gene: TRBV9
CDR3 DNA: TGTGCCAGCACCCGGGACAGTTTAGCCTACAATGAGCAGTTCTTC
CDR3 protein: CASTRDSLAYNEQFF

D gene: .
J gene: TRBJ2-7
clone size: many
V gene: TRBV12-3/TRBV12-4
CDR3 DNA: TGTGCCAGCAGTTCCGGGGCTCGAGCAGGGGAGCAGTACTTC
CDR3 protein: CASSSGARAGEQYF

D gene: TRBD1
J gene: TRBJ1-2
clone size: many
V gene: TRBV20-1
CDR3 DNA: TGCAGTGCTGAAGGACAGGGAGGGTCTCGGTTTGGCTACACCTTC
CDR3 protein: CSAEGQGGSRFGYTF

D gene: .
J gene: TRBJ1-4
clone size: many
V gene: TRBV20-1
CDR3 DNA: TGCAGTGCTAACGGGGACAAAAATGAAAAACTGTTTTTT
CDR3 protein: CSANGDKNEKLFF

D gene: .
J gene: TRBJ2-6
clone size: many
V gene: TRBV12-3/TRBV12-4
CDR3 DNA: TGTGCCAGCAAAAGACCCGGGGTCTCTGGGGCCAACGTCCTGACTTTC
CDR3 protein: CASKRPGVSGANVLTF

D gene: .
J gene: TRBJ2-5
clone size: .
V gene: TRBV4-2
CDR3 DNA: TGTGCCAGCAGCCAAGCATCCGGACTACCGCAAGAGACCCAGTACTTC
CDR3 protein: CASSQASGLPQETQYF

D gene: .
J gene: TRBJ2-5
clone size: many
V gene: TRBV5-1
CDR3 DNA: TGCGCCAGCAGGCGGGGTGGAGGGCAGGGACAAGAGACCCAGTACTTC
CDR3 protein: CASRRGGGQGQETQYF

D gene: .
J gene: TRBJ2-3
clone size: many
V gene: TRBV27
CDR3 DNA: TGTGCCAGCAGTTTATCGATCGGGTACACAGATACGCAGTATTTT
CDR3 protein: CASSLSIGYTDTQYF

D gene: .
J gene: TRBJ1-1
clone size: .
V gene: TRBV5-1
CDR3 DNA: TGCGCCAGCAGCCCCGGTGGGGACACTGAAGCTTTCTTT
CDR3 protein: CASSPGGDTEAFF

D gene: .
J gene: TRBJ2-7
clone size: many
V gene: TRBV12-3/TRBV12-4
CDR3 DNA: TGTGCCAGCAGTGACCACAGGGCGGACGAGCAGTACTTC
CDR3 protein: CASSDHRADEQYF

D gene: .
J gene: TRBJ2-3
clone size: .
V gene: TRBV12-3/TRBV12-4
CDR3 DNA: TGTGCCAGCAGGATGGTAGGGAACCAGGATACGCAGTATTTT
CDR3 protein: CASRMVGNQDTQYF

D gene: TRBD2
J gene: TRBJ2-1
clone size: many
V gene: TRBV5-1
CDR3 DNA: TGCGCCAGCAGCTTGGCGTCTAGCGGGGTGAGCTCCTACAATGAGCAGTTCTTC
CDR3 protein: CASSLASSGVSSYNEQFF

D gene: TRBD1
J gene: TRBJ1-6
clone size: few
V gene: TRBV7-9
CDR3 DNA: TGTGCCAGCAGCTTAATAGAGGGGGCCAATTCACCCCTCCACTTT
CDR3 protein: CASSLIEGANSPLHF

D gene: .
J gene: TRBJ1-2
clone size: many
V gene: TRBV14
CDR3 DNA: TGTGCCAGCAGCAAAGATACCATTCCCTATGGCTACACCTTC
CDR3 protein: CASSKDTIPYGYTF

D gene: .
J gene: TRBJ2-1
clone size: .
V gene: TRBV4-1
CDR3 DNA: TGCGCCAGCAGCCAAGGCTACAGGGAAGGTTTGATCTTC
CDR3 protein: CASSQGYREGLIF

D gene: TRBD1
J gene: TRBJ1-4
clone size: many
V gene: TRBV5-1
CDR3 DNA: TGCGCCAGCAGCTCGGGACAGGAGGGTGAAAAACTGTTTTTT
CDR3 protein: CASSSGQEGEKLFF

D gene: TRBD1
J gene: TRBJ1-2
clone size: .
V gene: TRBV20-1
CDR3 DNA: TGCAGTGCCCGGACAGGGGGAAGTGGCTACACCTTC
CDR3 protein: CSARTGGSGYTF

D gene: .
J gene: TRBJ1-3
clone size: many
V gene: TRBV6-5
CDR3 DNA: TGTGCCAGCAGTTACGTGGAGTCTGGAAACACCATATATTTT
CDR3 protein: CASSYVESGNTIYF

D gene: .
J gene: TRBJ2-5
clone size: many
V gene: TRBV7-6
CDR3 DNA: TGTGCCAGCAGCCCTGAATCTACAGGGTACCAAGAGACCCAGTACTTC
CDR3 protein: CASSPESTGYQETQYF

D gene: .
J gene: TRBJ1-5
clone size: many
V gene: TRBV4-3
CDR3 DNA: TGCGCCAGCAGCCAAGATCGAACAGGCACGGATCAGCCCCAGCATTTT
CDR3 protein: CASSQDRTGTDQPQHF

D gene: .
J gene: TRBJ2-7
clone size: once
V gene: TRBV20-1
CDR3 DNA: TGCAGTGCAGGCCCGTCTGGTCCTCACTACGGGCAGTACTTC
CDR3 protein: CSAGPSGPHYGQYF

D gene: .
J gene: TRBJ1-2
clone size: many
V gene: TRBV9
CDR3 DNA: TGTGCCAGCAGCGGGGGCCTAGGGACCAAGGGGAATCTTGGCTACACCTTC
CDR3 protein: CASSGGLGTKGNLGYTF

D gene: .
J gene: TRBJ2-1
clone size: .
V gene: TRBV7-6
CDR3 DNA: TGTGCCAGCAGCCTAAGTGGCGGGGGCCCCTACAATGAGCAGTTCTTC
CDR3 protein: CASSLSGGGPYNEQFF

D gene: .
J gene: TRBJ2-1
clone size: many
V gene: TRBV5-1
CDR3 DNA: TGCGCCAGCAGCTACCGTGACTCCTACAATGAGCAGTTCTTC
CDR3 protein: CASSYRDSYNEQFF

D gene: TRBD2
J gene: TRBJ2-7
clone size: many
V gene: TRBV20-1
CDR3 DNA: TGCAGTGCAAACGAAGCCGGGACTAGCTCCTACGAGCAGTACTTC
CDR3 protein: CSANEAGTSSYEQYF

D gene: .
J gene: TRBJ1-5
clone size: .
V gene: TRBV6-4
CDR3 DNA: TGTGCCTTCAGTTTTTTTGGACTGGCAGGAAAATTTAGCAATCAGCCCCAGCATTTT
CDR3 protein: CAFSFFGLAGKFSNQPQHF

D gene: .
J gene: TRBJ2-1
clone size: many
V gene: TRBV5-6
CDR3 DNA: TGTGCCAGCAGCTTGGGTTATGGGAGCTCCTACAATGAGCAGTTCTTC
CDR3 protein: CASSLGYGSSYNEQFF

D gene: .
J gene: TRBJ1-2
clone size: many
V gene: TRBV4-3
CDR3 DNA: TGCGCCAGCAGCCGCACGGAGACACAGTATGGCTACACCTTC
CDR3 protein: CASSRTETQYGYTF

D gene: .
J gene: TRBJ1-2
clone size: many
V gene: TRBV27
CDR3 DNA: TGTGCCAGCAGTTTAACAGAGGCAGAAAGTAACTATGGCTACACCTTC
CDR3 protein: CASSLTEAESNYGYTF

D gene: TRBD2
J gene: TRBJ2-1
clone size: many
V gene: TRBV5-1
CDR3 DNA: TGCGCCAGCACACTAGCGGGGGGGCGGAATGAGCAGTTCTTC
CDR3 protein: CASTLAGGRNEQFF

D gene: .
J gene: TRBJ2-1
clone size: many
V gene: TRBV29-1
CDR3 DNA: TGCAGCTTCAGACAGCGGAGCTCCTACAATGAGCAGTTCTTC
CDR3 protein: CSFRQRSSYNEQFF

D gene: .
J gene: TRBJ2-1
clone size: many
V gene: TRBV27
CDR3 DNA: TGTGCCAGCAGTCCTAGGGGCCGCTCCTACAATGAGCAGTTCTTC
CDR3 protein: CASSPRGRSYNEQFF

D gene: .
J gene: TRBJ2-1
clone size: many
V gene: TRBV7-7
CDR3 DNA: TGTGCTAGCAGCTTGGAACCAGCTGATTACAATGAGCAGTTCTTC
CDR3 protein: CASSLEPADYNEQFF

D gene: .
J gene: TRBJ2-7
clone size: many
V gene: TRBV14
CDR3 DNA: TGTGCCAGCAGCCAAGATTCTGGGATCGGCTACGAGCAGTACTTC
CDR3 protein: CASSQDSGIGYEQYF